This T cell receptor beta chain was captured by sequencing in a study of patients and donors after allogeneic stem cell transplantation. TCRdb ran MiXCR on the RT-PCR reads and lists one entry per CDR3 protein. The table records about 40,000 distinct CDR3 sequences, roughly 30% of them present only once. This clonotype was seen a handful of times. From germline, CDR1 is SGHTA and CDR2 FQGTGA. V was trimmed by 5 bases and J by 7 bases, leaving 15 bases between them. This CDR3 comprises 14 residues. This chain uses TRBV7-3 with TRBJ1-5; TRBD1 might be the D (6 bases). This TCR was recovered from a human donor who was either an allogeneic HSCT recipient or a stem cell or donor lymphocyte infusion donor (not recorded which). It is not recorded whose cells these are; they may come from a transplant donor. Sequencing was done on a sample of blood, either unsorted or a sorted T cell fraction (not recorded which). CDR3: CASSPLPGQQPQHF. The DNA of the CDR3 is TGTGCCAGCAGCCCCTTACCGGGACAACAGCCCCAGCATTTT.